The clone carrying this T cell receptor (beta chain) was seen only a few times. The study used a library that attached unique molecular identifiers to individual cDNA molecules. TCRdb reprocessed the RACE reads with MiXCR, giving one entry per CDR3 protein. The table lists about 100,000 distinct CDR3 sequences, approximately 11% of them singletons. Time point meaning: patch test 1, 2 weeks after DPC sensitization. Sample treatment: therapeutic diphenylcyclopropenone sensitization with weekly scalp DPC. The data derive from a study of human T cells and chemical hapten exposure. Study-wide context: Doses of diphenylcyclopropenone went to the patients' scalps weekly throughout the roughly 24-week study. A mostly female patient group had alopecia areata, totalis or universalis. Minor volume differences among pooled libraries chiefly drove per-sample TCR yield variation.

This TCR was recovered from a woman aged 40 to 49 with alopecia areata. Some clones in this sample may be carry-over from other donors' samples. Sequenced material: whole blood, taken in connection with sensitization to the hapten diphenylcyclopropenone (DPC).

The CDR3: CASSLEAGGFGYTF. CDR3 nucleotide sequence: TGTGCCAGCAGCTTAGAGGCGGGGGGCTTTGGCTACACCTTC. The V gene is TRBV7-2, the J gene TRBJ1-2; D might be TRBD1 (6 bases). V lost 1 base, J lost 7 bases, and 13 bases lay in between. The CDR3 length is 14 residues. Looked up from germline, CDR1 is SGHTA and CDR2 is FQGNSA.